This TCR beta chain was captured in a study of cytomegalovirus exposure and HLA in healthy donors (dated by TCRdb to about 2017). About the investigation overall: An earlier analysis of about 530 of the donors reported approximately 300 Gb of sequence data and 117 million unique TCR beta sequences obtained from some 170 million T cells. Roughly 300 gigabases of sequencing data and tens of millions of unique TCR sequences were included in an early release covering under 650 HLA-typed donors. Among the roughly 400 genotyped donors, around 81% belonged to the genetic ancestry cluster associated with self-reported Caucasian donors. The aim of the study was to test whether cataloging public T cell receptors could identify signatures of past pathogen exposure. Using immunosequencing, the study profiled T cell repertoires from about 610 subjects and related those repertoires to cytomegalovirus serostatus. A separate validation cohort of roughly 110 different subjects was used in addition to the roughly 700-subject first cohort. To predict cytomegalovirus infection status, the study brought together high-throughput TCR immunosequencing, statistical association of individual TCRs with disease status, and machine learning. A later analysis re-analyzed previously published TCR beta repertoires from approximately 670 donors and added high-resolution HLA genotyping to study TCR occurrence patterns. Rather than using new phenotypic data, the later analysis identified candidate immune exposures from TCR beta sequences and from how often those sequences occurred across donors. To decide whether each TCR beta V gene segment behaved as functional or pseudogenic, an earlier analysis of several hundred of the donors relied on high-throughput TCR beta sequencing. Alongside the repertoire data, information on donor age, sex, ethnicity and CMV serostatus was compiled. A later genetic analysis used genome-wide SNP genotypes for about three fifths of the 666 donors, treating that subset as a discovery cohort. Every repertoire in the discovery cohort had been generated on one and the same sequencing platform. HLA typing covered class I and class II loci at four-digit resolution. Typing coverage differed by locus: A, B, C, DRB1 and DQB1 were typed in about 629-640 donors, DQA1 in approximately 520, DPA1 in 606, and DPB1 in around 490. Roughly 5 DR-DQ haplotypes were handled as single units for association and clustering, since linkage in the cohort was strong. On average, 235,054 unique TCR beta nucleotide sequences were sequenced per donor among 350 to 400 genotyped donors of the cohort, with 15% to 20% of those sequences being non-productive. What the study reported, not specific to this receptor: A later genetic analysis reported fewer N-insertions in productive TCRs among donors in an Asian-associated ancestry cluster than the roughly 640-donor mean. In a later analysis, HLA-associated TCR beta chains were found to be more clonally expanded and to have lower generation probabilities than equally common non-associated chains. The presence/absence analyses assumed that sequencing depth was roughly uniform across donors, and that assumption may not be true. Only TCR beta chains were sequenced in this cohort, and the absence of alpha or paired-chain data limited detectable features. In vitro tests confirmed that a few of the cytomegalovirus-associated TCR beta chains recognize cytomegalovirus antigens. The only immune exposure information available for the cohort was CMV serostatus. Correlated functional status among segregating V segments might be attributable to linkage disequilibrium, but an unknown experimental factor could not be ruled out. Several of the top co-occurrence clusters appeared to be linked to parvovirus B19, influenza, CMV and Epstein-Barr virus, according to a later analysis. A further reported finding was that TCR beta sequences accurately predicted the HLA-A and HLA-B alleles for most subjects in the first cohort. In a later analysis, the rate of TCR association differed among HLA loci, with DRB1 alleles having the most associated TCRs and HLA-C alleles having the fewest. Because some donors lacked HLA typing at each locus, the association tests relied only on the typed subset. Most CMV-associated TCR beta chains appeared to be HLA-restricted in a later analysis, and the HLA associations seemed to be driven largely by CMV exposure. The earlier analysis of nearly 600 of the donors excluded 15 to 20 rarely observed V segments, including chromosome 9 orphons, because counts were too low. Most TCR sequences were seen in very few donors, while some public TCRs were found in many individuals. Assigning TCR associations to individual alleles was difficult when HLA alleles, especially DR and DQ, strongly co-occurred. According to the authors, the approach could potentially be generalized to other disease states and immunological phenotypes. An association between a missense DCLRE1C variant and V-gene and J-gene trimming of TCR beta chains was found in a later genetic analysis and replicated in an independent cohort. The classifier was reported to diagnose cytomegalovirus status with high specificity and sensitivity in both the original and validation cohorts. In an earlier analysis of about 540 of the donors, most TCR beta V segments were observed in productive rearrangements about 87% or about 30% of the time, broadly matching IMGT annotations. A cluster of highly shared sequence variants was judged likely to represent a technical artifact of the sequencing pipeline. The study gave a list of some 150 TCR beta chains associated with cytomegalovirus. Some IMGT-functional V segments, including TRBV6-2 and TRBV6-3, could not be distinguished by the 87-base-pair reads and were therefore excluded. At a false discovery rate of 0.05, a later analysis linked fewer than 20,000 TCR beta sequences to specific HLA alleles.

The cohort consisted of approximately 670 healthy bone marrow donors. Cohort members were all nominally healthy when sampled, although unrecorded immune exposures were likely present. The donor tested CMV seropositive and was one of the 289 seropositive cohort members. Each donor provided a peripheral blood sample, and peripheral blood mononuclear cells were used for TCR beta sequencing. The Qiagen DNeasy Blood Extraction Kit was used to extract genomic DNA from the blood cell samples. On this clone: Its antigen remains undetermined. The input lacks base qualities; no much larger clone sits a single base away.

Libraries were constructed by the immunoSEQ multiplex PCR assay. For the multiplex PCR, a mixture combining 60 forward primers for TCR Vbeta segments and 13 reverse primers for TCR Jbeta segments was used. The CDR3 region of rearranged TCR beta genes was amplified from genomic DNA with a multiplex PCR assay. The amplified TCR beta libraries were sequenced on the Illumina HiSeq System as 87-base-pair reads. For the original study's pipeline: A later analysis counted approximately 84 million unique TCR beta chains across the 500 to 850 repertoires, and 10 million to 12 million of these chains were shared by at least two donors. Raw reads were error-corrected and collapsed into unique sequences with a nearest-neighbor algorithm that merged closely related sequences to remove PCR and sequencing errors. CDR3 sequences were aligned to IMGT reference sequences to assign V, D and J gene segments. Each retained sequence needed at least a six-nucleotide match to both a V gene segment and a J gene segment. Rearrangements were classified as productive when the CDR3 lacked stop codons and remained in frame with V and J, and all other rearrangements were classified as non-productive. CDR3 was defined according to IMGT convention as the region running from the second conserved V-encoded cysteine to the conserved J-encoded phenylalanine. In an earlier analysis of more than 550 of the donors, sequences lacking an unambiguous match to a single V gene segment were excluded. In an earlier analysis of approximately 500 of the donors, a V segment was called functional when productive rearrangements were above 56.7%, and segregating when the standard deviation between donors exceeded 5%. A statistical classification framework was built to diagnose cytomegalovirus status from the catalog of TCR beta chain sequences. A later analysis assigned V and J genes by comparing TCR nucleotide sequences with IMGT/GENE-DB human TR gene sequences. In a later analysis, CDR3 sequences and most-parsimonious VDJ recombination scenarios were assigned using the TCRdist pipeline. In a later analysis, each TCR beta chain was defined by its CDR3 amino acid sequence together with its V-gene family, and reads without a unique V-gene family were excluded. As a way to deal with suspected cross-contamination and a sequencing artifact, a later analysis dropped under 600 nucleotide sequences that were highly shared and had low generation probability. A later analysis calculated a clonal expansion index for each public chain from normalized within-repertoire ranks of inferred template counts. In a later analysis, generation probabilities were computed using a VDJ recombination model fitted to out-of-frame rearrangements, and the results were checked against IGoR. In a later analysis, hypergeometric tests were used to score TCR-TCR, TCR-HLA and TCR-CMV co-occurrence, with a repertoire-size bias correction applied to TCR pairs. To estimate false discovery rates, a later analysis permuted the HLA or CMV assignments 20 times. In a later analysis, co-occurring TCRs were grouped using DBSCAN, and TCRdist sequence similarity was added for clustering within HLA-allele-positive subsets. Co-occurrence clustering excluded repertoires with fewer than 30,000 or more than 120,000 public chains, plus five with anomalous nucleotide sharing. What TCRdb holds here is the immuneACCESS table cut down to in-frame rearrangements. Part of the clones is not present; checked against another copy, under half of the missing clones reflect an unresolved V gene, and the others are unexplained. That table supplies the V and J calls and clone size; D and trimming were determined from the DNA. Across this sample there are about 190,000 clones, with approximately 88% seen only once. The leading ten clones occupy about 2.6% of the sample.

The germline V gene sets CDR1 to SNHLY and CDR2 to FYNNEI. Ends trimmed: V by 5 bases, J by 3 bases; bases unmatched to a gene: 10. Measured from the cysteine to the phenylalanine, the CDR3 is 17 residues long. Just CDR3 DNA is preserved here, 51 bases in frame from base 1. The rearranged chain carries TRBV2 and TRBJ2-3; 11 middle bases align to TRBD2. The receptor comes from a woman aged 45-65 years in good health and CMV-seropositive. Sequencing was performed on PBMCs. The DNA sequence is TGTGCCAGCAGTCCCCTTTATAGCGGGGGGGTGACAGATACGCAGTATTTT. It encodes CASSPLYSGGVTDTQYF.